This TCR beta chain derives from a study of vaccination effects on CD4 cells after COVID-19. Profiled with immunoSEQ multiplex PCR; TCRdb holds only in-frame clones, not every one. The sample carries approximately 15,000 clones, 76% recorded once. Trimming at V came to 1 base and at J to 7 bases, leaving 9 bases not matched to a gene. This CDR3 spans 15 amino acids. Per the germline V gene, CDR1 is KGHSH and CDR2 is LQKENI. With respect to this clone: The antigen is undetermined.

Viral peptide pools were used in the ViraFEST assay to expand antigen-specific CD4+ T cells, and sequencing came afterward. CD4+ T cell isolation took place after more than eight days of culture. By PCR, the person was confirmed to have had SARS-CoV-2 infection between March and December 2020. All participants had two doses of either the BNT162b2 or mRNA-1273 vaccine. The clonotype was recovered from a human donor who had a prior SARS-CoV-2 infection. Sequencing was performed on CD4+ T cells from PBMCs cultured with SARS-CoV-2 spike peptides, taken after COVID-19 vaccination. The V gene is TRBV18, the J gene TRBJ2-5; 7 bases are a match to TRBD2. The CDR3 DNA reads TGTGCCAGCTCACCACAGCACCAGCGGGGTGGGACCCAGTACTTC. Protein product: CASSPQHQRGGTQYF.